The 14 T cell receptor beta chains below were found in one sample sequenced in a study of cytomegalovirus exposure and HLA in healthy donors. The PCR contained 60 Vbeta and 13 Jbeta primers. Generated by immunoSEQ multiplex PCR, the TCRdb table keeps only in-frame clones and is missing some. The sample has 240,000 or so clones, approximately 82% seen once; the top ten hold about 8%. Sequencing input: PBMCs. These receptors originate from an older woman in good health and CMV-seropositive.

This clone was found a few times. The V and J genes are TRBV5-6 and TRBJ2-4; 8 bases are shared with TRBD1. Trimming cost V 4 bases and J 1 base; bases outside gene matches: 7. The CDR3 runs 16 residues. CDR1 and CDR2 from the germline V gene are SGHDT and YYEEEE. CDR3 DNA: TGTGCCAGCAGCACGGACAGGGAACCCGCCAAAAACATTCAGTACTTC. Translated, it gives CASSTDREPAKNIQYF.

This clone was found a few times. This chain joins TRBV15 and TRBJ2-5; TRBD2 matches 13 bases. The last part of the DNA fits TRBJ2-7 better; the J call may be wrong. The CDR3 length is 17 residues. Germline CDR1 LNHNV, CDR2 YYDKDF (reference sequence). The CDR3 here is CATSRERLAGGTYEQYF. DNA for the CDR3: TGTGCCACCAGCAGAGAACGACTAGCGGGAGGTACCTACGAGCAGTACTTC.

This chain links TRBV5-4 with TRBJ1-3; the match to TRBD1 covers 7 bases. The CDR3 consists of 13 residues. V gave up 1 base and J gave up 8 bases; unmatched junction bases: 3. Germline V lookup: CDR1 SGHNT, CDR2 YYREEE (reference sequence). CDR3 in DNA: TGTGCCAGCAGCTTGAGGGGGCTGGACACCATATATTTT. Its translation is CASSLRGLDTIYF.

This rearrangement joins TRBV28 to TRBJ2-7, with 10 bases fitting TRBD1. CDR1 is MDHEN and CDR2 is SYDVKM in the germline V gene. The junction had 12 bases not matched to a gene; V was cut back by 7 bases and J by 3 bases. CDR3 length: 16 amino acids. In nucleotides, the CDR3 is TGTGCCAGCAATCCTAGTCAGACAGGGGGCTTCTACGAGCAGTACTTC. As protein: CASNPSQTGGFYEQYF.

V and J are TRBV5-4 and TRBJ1-2; no clear D gene. The germline gives CDR1 SGHNT, CDR2 YYREEE (reference sequence). This CDR3 has 14 residues. The ends were cut back, 0 bases at V and 4 bases at J, with 10 bases in the middle. CDR3 nucleotide sequence: TGTGCCAGCAGCTTGGACAGCCAAGTCTATGGCTACACCTTC. Residues: CASSLDSQVYGYTF.

J is TRBJ2-1 and V is TRBV9; D possibly corresponds to TRBD2 (5 bases). CDR1 and CDR2 from the germline V gene are SGDLS and YYNGEE. The CDR3 consists of 14 residues. V lost 2 bases and J 8 bases, leaving 14 bases between the germline ends. The CDR3 coding sequence is TGTGCCAGCAGCGTTGGGAGTTCTGGCTATGAGCAGTTCTTC. This codes for CASSVGSSGYEQFF.

The chain combines TRBV5-1 with TRBJ2-7, with TRBD2 identical over 8 bases. Germline loops: CDR1 SGHRS, CDR2 YFSETQ. The CDR3 is made up of 15 amino acids. Trimming cost V 3 bases and J 0 bases; bases outside gene matches: 5. CDR3 region: CASSSLAGSSYEQYF. The CDR3 bases are TGCGCCAGCAGCTCCTTAGCGGGGAGCTCCTACGAGCAGTACTTC.

The chain links TRBV7-9 to TRBJ2-7; D remains ambiguous. The germline gives CDR1 SEHNR, CDR2 FQNEAQ (reference sequence). The CDR3 contains 13 residues. V shed 5 bases and J shed 1 base, with 9 bases lying between them. CDR3: CASSQSPSYEQYF. In nucleotides, the CDR3 is TGTGCCAGCAGCCAATCCCCATCCTACGAGCAGTACTTC.

V and J are TRBV5-1 and TRBJ2-1, with 10 bases lining up with TRBD2. This CDR3 has 15 residues. V trimming: 4 bases; J trimming: 4 bases; junction bases outside the gene matches: 5. Germline CDR1 SGHRS, CDR2 YFSETQ. CDR3 region: CASSVLAGIYNEQFF. For the CDR3, the DNA is TGCGCCAGCAGCGTACTAGCGGGAATATACAATGAGCAGTTCTTC.

The J gene is TRBJ2-1, the V gene TRBV30, with D uncertain. Trimming stripped 0 bases from V and 0 bases from J, with 9 bases between. Per the germline V gene, CDR1 is GTSNPN and CDR2 is SVGIG (reference sequence). The CDR3 totals 15 residues. The CDR3 sequence is CAWSVDSSSYNEQFF. The CDR3 DNA sequence: TGTGCCTGGAGTGTAGACTCGTCCTCCTACAATGAGCAGTTCTTC.

This chain links TRBV10-1 with TRBJ2-7; TRBD2 matches 11 bases. V lost 8 bases and J lost 5; bases outside the gene matches: 14. This CDR3 is 16 amino acids long. CDR1 WNHNN and CDR2 SYGVQD come from the germline V gene (reference sequence). In DNA form, the CDR3 reads TGCGCCAGCTCCCATGGAGGTCTAGCGGGGGGAAACGAGCAGTACTTC. This gives the protein CASSHGGLAGGNEQYF.

V and J are TRBV5-1 and TRBJ2-7, with 12 bases identical to TRBD2. The CDR3 consists of 15 residues. Per germline, CDR1 SGHRS and CDR2 YFSETQ. V lost 0 bases and J lost 5; bases outside the gene matches: 3. CDR3 nucleotide sequence: TGCGCCAGCAGCTTGGCGGGACTAGCGGGTCACGAGCAGTACTTC. Translating gives CASSLAGLAGHEQYF.

The chain couples TRBV28 to TRBJ1-1; 12 nucleotides align to TRBD1. The ends lost 9 bases at V and 7 bases at J; junction bases unmatched: 9. The V gene's germline CDR1 is MDHEN and CDR2 SYDVKM. The CDR3 has 14 residues. The CDR3 loop reads CASHRGQGAGEAFF. Here the CDR3 DNA reads TGTGCCAGTCACCGGGGACAGGGGGCAGGTGAAGCTTTCTTT. Supplemented by reference TRBV28 and TRBJ1-1, the full variable domain reads DVKVTQSSRYLVKRTGEKVFLECVQDMDHENMFWYRQDPGLGLRLIYFSYDVKMKEKGDIPEGYSVSREKKERFSLILESASTNQTSMYLCASHRGQGAGEAFFGQGTRLTVV.

The V gene is TRBV28, the J gene TRBJ1-4, with D possibly being TRBD1 (6 bases). The CDR3 runs 15 residues. The germline V gene has CDR1 MDHEN and CDR2 SYDVKM. Deletions cut 5 bases from V and 2 bases from J, with 12 bases between. For the CDR3, the DNA is TGTGCCAGCAGTCCAGGGGTTAAGACTAATGAAAAACTGTTTTTT. Its translation is CASSPGVKTNEKLFF.